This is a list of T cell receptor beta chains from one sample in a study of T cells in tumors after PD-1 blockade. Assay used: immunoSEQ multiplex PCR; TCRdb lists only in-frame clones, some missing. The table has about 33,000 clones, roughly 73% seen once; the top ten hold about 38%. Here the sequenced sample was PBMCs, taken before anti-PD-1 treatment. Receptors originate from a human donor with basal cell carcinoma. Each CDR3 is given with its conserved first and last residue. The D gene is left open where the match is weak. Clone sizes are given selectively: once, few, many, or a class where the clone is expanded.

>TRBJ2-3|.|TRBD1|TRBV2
CASSRQGVSTDTQYF
TGTGCCAGCAGTAGACAGGGGGTTAGCACAGATACGCAGTATTTT
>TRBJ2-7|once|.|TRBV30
CAWSDTSTGYEQYF
TGTGCCTGGAGTGACACCTCTACAGGGTACGAGCAGTACTTC
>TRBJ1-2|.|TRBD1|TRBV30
CAWGQGDYGYTF
TGTGCCTGGGGACAGGGCGACTATGGCTACACCTTC
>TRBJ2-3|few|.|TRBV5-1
CASSLNGGTSTDTQYF
TGCGCCAGCAGCTTGAACGGCGGGACTAGCACAGATACGCAGTATTTT
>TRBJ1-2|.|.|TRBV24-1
CATSQGLYGYTF
TGTGCCACCAGTCAAGGACTCTATGGCTACACCTTC
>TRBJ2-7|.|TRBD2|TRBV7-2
CASSLAVTSGGEEQYF
TGTGCCAGCAGCTTAGCGGTTACTAGCGGGGGTGAGGAGCAGTACTTC
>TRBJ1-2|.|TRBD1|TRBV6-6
CASSSDRAGYTF
TGTGCCAGCAGTTCGGACAGGGCTGGCTACACCTTC
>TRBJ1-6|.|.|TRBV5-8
CASNREVGNSPLHF
TGTGCCAGCAACAGGGAAGTGGGGAATTCACCCCTCCACTTT
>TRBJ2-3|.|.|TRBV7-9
CASSLALGGALTDTQYF
TGTGCCAGCAGCTTAGCGCTAGGCGGGGCCCTCACAGATACGCAGTATTTT
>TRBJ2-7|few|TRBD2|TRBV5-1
CASSPGLAGGYEQYF
TGCGCCAGCAGCCCCGGACTAGCGGGGGGCTACGAGCAGTACTTC
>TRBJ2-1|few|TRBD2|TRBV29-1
CSVGSGGQGGSDEQFF
TGCAGCGTTGGATCGGGGGGTCAGGGAGGAAGCGATGAGCAGTTCTTC